Each of the 28 T cell receptor beta chains below was sequenced from the same sample in a study of CD8+CD57+ T cells in acquired aplastic anemia. TCR beta VDJ and CDR3 were profiled, and genomic DNA was the template. TCRdb ran MiXCR on the reads and lists one entry per CDR3 protein. The sample yields approximately 130,000 distinct CDR3 sequences, around two fifths seen once. The sequenced sample consisted of sorted CD4+, CD8+, or CD8+CD57+ T cells (not recorded which) from PBMCs. The receptor source for this set is a human donor in good health, serving as a control.

This clonotype was seen ten or more times. V gene TRBV16 combines with J gene TRBJ1-6, with D perhaps matching TRBD1 (6 bases). The CDR3 consists of 15 residues. Germline lookup yields CDR1 KGHSY and CDR2 FQNENV. V lost 2 bases and J lost 6, with 11 bases in between. The CDR3 loop is CASSQTGSGNSPLHF. CDR3 coding DNA: TGTGCCAGCAGCCAAACAGGGTCGGGTAATTCACCCCTCCACTTT.

The gene calls are TRBV2 and TRBJ1-2; 9 positions match TRBD1. Germline CDR1 reads SNHLY; CDR2 reads FYNNEI. The CDR3 sequence is 15 residues long. With V trimmed by 0 bases and J by 5 bases, 4 bases remained unmatched. CDR3 nucleotide sequence: TGTGCCAGCAGTGAAGCGGGACAGGGTGATTATGGCTACACCTTC. As protein: CASSEAGQGDYGYTF.

The sample holds many counts of this clonotype. This chain joins TRBV7-9 and TRBJ1-2, with D hard to call. This CDR3 spans 14 amino acids. Germline assignment: CDR1 SEHNR and CDR2 FQNEAQ (reference sequence). V was shortened by 6 bases and J by 3 bases, with 14 bases between the two germline ends. CDR3 in DNA: TGTGCCAGCAGTTCCCCCACAAGGGACTATGGCTACACCTTC. Translating gives CASSSPTRDYGYTF.

The chain carries TRBV18 and TRBJ1-3; D is unresolved. Germline CDR1 KGHSH, CDR2 LQKENI. The CDR3 is 15 residues long. Trimming removed 6 bases from V and 3 bases from J, with 15 bases in between. CDR3 amino acids: CASSEHELGGNTIYF. Here the CDR3 DNA reads TGTGCCAGCTCGGAGCATGAACTAGGTGGAAACACCATATATTTT. Full variable domain (rest looked up from reference TRBV18 and TRBJ1-3): NAGVMQNPRHLVRRRGQEARLRCSPMKGHSHVYWYRQLPEEGLKFMVYLQKENIIDESGMPKERFSAEFPKEGPSILRIQQVVRGDSAAYFCASSEHELGGNTIYFGEGSWLTVV.

The chain is built from TRBV9 and TRBJ1-1; D gene uncertain. The CDR3 spans 14 residues. Germline CDR1 reads SGDLS; CDR2 reads YYNGEE. Trimming left V 1 base short and J 1 base short, with 8 bases between. The CDR3 DNA reads TGTGCCAGCAGCGTAACTCCGGGGAACACTGAAGCTTTCTTT. Its protein product is CASSVTPGNTEAFF.

This clonotype has a handful of counts. The V call is TRBV30, the J call TRBJ1-1, with D uncertain. Trimming removed 4 bases from V and 4 bases from J, with 7 bases in between. Looked up from germline, CDR1 is GTSNPN and CDR2 is SVGIG (reference sequence). The length of the CDR3 is 11 residues. The CDR3 nucleotides read TGTGCCTGGACCTCCACCACTGAAGCTTTCTTT. Translated, it gives CAWTSTTEAFF.

Concerning this clonotype itself: A much bigger clone sits one base away, suggesting this may be a read error. The rearrangement joins TRBV20-1 to TRBJ2-3; 9 bases are a match to TRBD2. Trimming removed 1 base from V and 1 base from J; junction bases left unmatched: 6. CDR1 is DFQATT, CDR2 SNEGSKA, per germline (reference sequence). The CDR3 is 16 residues long. CDR3 DNA: TGCAGTGCTAGAGCAGGTTCTAGCGGGGGCACAGATACGCAGTATTTT. The encoded protein is CSARAGSSGGTDTQYF.

This chain uses TRBV2 with TRBJ1-1; weak D call: TRBD1 (5 bases). The CDR3 has 15 residues. Germline CDR1 is SNHLY and CDR2 is FYNNEI. V lost 3 bases to trimming and J lost 4 bases, with 15 bases between them. DNA for the CDR3: TGTGCCAGCAGTGAGGCGCCAGGGCGAGTCACTGAAGCTTTCTTT. This encodes CASSEAPGRVTEAFF.

The V gene is TRBV5-5, the J gene TRBJ1-1; D remains ambiguous. Germline CDR1 is SGHKS and CDR2 is YYEKEE (reference sequence). This CDR3 comprises 14 residues. The V end was cut by 4 bases, the J end by 0 bases, with 10 bases between. The DNA for the CDR3 is TGTGCCAGCAGCGGTATCCGGGTGAACACTGAAGCTTTCTTT. Translated, it gives CASSGIRVNTEAFF.

Many counts were recorded for this clonotype. The chain carries TRBV6-2 or TRBV6-3 and TRBJ1-2; D is undetermined. The V and J ends lost 7 bases and 0 bases respectively, with 15 bases between them. This CDR3 spans 15 amino acids. Germline lookup yields CDR1 MNHEY and CDR2 SVGEGT. CDR3 bases: TGTGCCAGCAAAGGACGGACGGCAGCTAACTATGGCTACACCTTC. As protein: CASKGRTAANYGYTF.

The rearrangement joins TRBV12-3 or TRBV12-4 to TRBJ2-7; 8 nucleotides match TRBD1. V was pared by 6 bases and J by 0 bases, with 7 bases of the junction left unmatched. There are 15 residues in the CDR3. Here the CDR3 reads CASSPRTGSSYEQYV. DNA of the CDR3: TGTGCCAGCAGCCCCCGGACAGGGAGCTCCTACGAGCAGTACGTC.

The chain couples TRBV24-1 to TRBJ2-3; 8 nucleotides agree with TRBD1. CDR3 length: 17 residues. The germline CDR1 and CDR2 sequences are KGHDR and SFDVKD. Trimming at V came to 3 bases and at J to 0 bases, leaving 7 bases not matched to a gene. The chain's CDR3 is CATSDPTGQGSTDTQYF. Here the CDR3 DNA reads TGTGCCACCAGTGATCCGACCGGACAGGGAAGCACAGATACGCAGTATTTT.

With respect to this clonotype: This CDR3 is missing its conserved last phenylalanine or tryptophan, likely due to a read error. The genes are TRBV19 and TRBJ1-3, with D maybe TRBD1 (5 bases). Germline assignment: CDR1 LNHDA and CDR2 SQIVND (reference sequence). Trimming shortened V by 9 bases and J by 2 bases, and 17 bases separated the two germline ends. This CDR3 region has 15 residues. CDR3 residues: CASSPEGRPGNTIYS. For the CDR3, the DNA is TGTGCCAGCAGCCCAGAGGGGCGGCCTGGAAACACCATATATTCT.

A note on this clonotype: The junction departs from the called germline gene at one end, perhaps through a read error. The chain links TRBV28 to TRBJ2-7; 12 nucleotides match TRBD2. Germline assignment: CDR1 MDHEN and CDR2 SYDVKM. CDR3 length: 12 amino acids. The CDR3 DNA follows: TGTGCCAGCAGTCCCGGGACTAGCGGGCTGAACTTC. This encodes CASSPGTSGLNF.

As DNA, the CDR3 is TGCAGCTTGCAGGGGGTGGGCGGCTACACCTTC. This sequence encodes CSLQGVGGYTF. The rearrangement uses TRBV29-1 and TRBJ1-2; 7 positions agree with TRBD1. Germline V CDR1 and CDR2: SQVTM, ANQGSEA. The CDR3 consists of 11 residues. V trimming: 8 bases; J trimming: 8 bases; junction bases outside the gene matches: 8.

The J gene is TRBJ1-4, the V gene TRBV7-9; no clear D. This CDR3 region has 15 residues. Germline V CDR1 and CDR2: SEHNR, FQNEAQ (reference sequence). V lost 0 bases to trimming and J lost 5 bases, with 10 bases between them. CDR3 nucleotide sequence: TGTGCCAGCAGCTTAGCTTCGGCGAGCAATGAAAAACTGTTTTTT. It is translated as CASSLASASNEKLFF.

The table lists this clonotype with a few counts. This chain links TRBV10-3 with TRBJ2-7; 9 bases match TRBD1. This CDR3 is 15 amino acids long. CDR1 and CDR2 (germline): ENHRY, SYGVKD. Trimming at V came to 4 bases and at J to 4 bases, leaving 8 bases not matched to a gene. As DNA, the CDR3 is TGTGCCATCAGTGCAGGGACAGGGATGCGTTACGAGCAGTACTTC. Translated, it gives CAISAGTGMRYEQYF.

This clonotype was observed many times. The chain employs TRBV19 and TRBJ2-7; 7 nucleotides agree with TRBD2. V shed 3 bases, J shed 5 bases, and the junction held 4 bases outside the gene matches. The CDR3 sequence is 13 residues long. Germline CDR1 and CDR2: LNHDA and SQIVND (reference sequence). The CDR3, as DNA: TGTGCCAGTAGTATCGGACGGGAGGACGAGCAGTACTTC. Its translation: CASSIGREDEQYF.

The gene calls are TRBV18 and TRBJ2-5, with 11 bases aligning to TRBD2. V shed 6 bases, J shed 3 bases, and the junction held 9 bases outside the gene matches. The CDR3 runs to 16 residues. Germline values: CDR1 KGHSH, CDR2 LQKENI. CDR3 in DNA: TGTGCCAGCTCCGCTTTGTATAGCGGGGGGGAAGAGACCCAGTACTTC. Translated: CASSALYSGGEETQYF.

This clonotype was picked up many times. The DNA of the CDR3 is TGTGCCATCGGAGACCTCTACGAGCAGTACTTC. Its translation is CAIGDLYEQYF. The chain carries TRBV10-3 and TRBJ2-7; D not certain. The CDR3 sequence is 11 residues long. The ends were cut back, 8 bases at V and 3 bases at J, with 8 bases in the middle. CDR1 and CDR2 from the germline V gene are ENHRY and SYGVKD.

A few counts support this clonotype. This chain joins TRBV6-7 and TRBJ2-1; 12 bases match TRBD1. TRBV6-7 has ORF status, its function being uncertain. The CDR3 spans 18 residues. V lost 6 bases and J lost 8; bases outside the gene matches: 17. The CDR3 sequence: CASRRTGTGGLGFHEQFF. The CDR3 DNA follows: TGTGCCAGCAGACGCACCGGGACAGGGGGCCTAGGTTTCCATGAGCAGTTCTTC.

This clonotype was detected a few times. The rearrangement joins TRBV24-1 to TRBJ1-2; no clear D. The germline CDR1 and CDR2 sequences are KGHDR and SFDVKD. V was cut by 9 bases and J by 4 bases, with 8 bases left in between. CDR3 length: 11 residues. The CDR3 region is CATEGLYGYTF. As DNA, the CDR3 is TGTGCCACCGAGGGCCTCTATGGCTACACCTTC.

This clonotype has a count of ten or more. This chain connects TRBV20-1 to TRBJ2-7; possibly TRBD2 for D (6 bases). This CDR3 has 14 residues. The V gene lost 5 bases and the J gene lost 4 bases, with 18 bases spanning the gap. Germline CDR1 DFQATT, CDR2 SNEGSKA (reference sequence). The CDR3 DNA reads as TGCAGTGCTGCGCCGACTAGTATAAAATACGAGCAGTACTTC. It specifies CSAAPTSIKYEQYF.

The chain carries TRBV12-3 or TRBV12-4 and TRBJ1-2, with TRBD1 matching over 7 bases. V lost 5 bases, J lost 8 bases, and 14 bases stayed unmatched. The CDR3 runs to 15 residues. In nucleotides, the CDR3 is TGTGCCAGCAGTGAAGATGGCAGGGGGAAGAGAGGCTACACCTTC. Translating gives CASSEDGRGKRGYTF.

The chain recombines TRBV6-1 with TRBJ2-7; 11 bases are a match to TRBD2. The germline gives CDR1 MNHNS, CDR2 SASEGT. The CDR3 loop spans 16 amino acids. Trimming cost V 0 bases and J 4 bases; bases outside gene matches: 5. The CDR3, as DNA: TGTGCCAGCAGTGAAGCGGAAACTAGCGGGAGTTACGAGCAGTACTTC. Translating gives CASSEAETSGSYEQYF.

Points on this clonotype: A much larger clone differs from this one at a single base, so this may be a read error. The chain combines TRBV7-9 with TRBJ1-4; a possible D gene is TRBD1 (5 bases). The length of the CDR3 is 14 residues. In germline, CDR1 is SEHNR, CDR2 FQNEAQ (reference sequence). CDR3 DNA: TGTGCCAGCAGCTTAGGACAGTATAATGAAAAACTGCTTTTT. The encoded protein is CASSLGQYNEKLLF.

This chain links TRBV7-3 with TRBJ2-1; 9 positions match TRBD1. Germline V lookup: CDR1 SGHTA, CDR2 FQGTGA. J lost 0 bases, V lost 1 base, and 10 bases had no gene match. The CDR3 is 19 residues long. CDR3 DNA: TGTGCCAGCAGCTTAAGGGGGGGGACAGGGTCCCCCTCCTACAATGAGCAGTTCTTC. Amino acids: CASSLRGGTGSPSYNEQFF.

This chain joins TRBV18 and TRBJ2-7; no clear D. Trimming took off 1 base at V and 0 bases at J, with 4 bases between the two ends. The CDR3 has 13 residues. From germline, CDR1 is KGHSH and CDR2 LQKENI. CDR3 nucleotides: TGTGCCAGCTCACCACTAAACTCCTACGAGCAGTACTTC. It translates to CASSPLNSYEQYF.